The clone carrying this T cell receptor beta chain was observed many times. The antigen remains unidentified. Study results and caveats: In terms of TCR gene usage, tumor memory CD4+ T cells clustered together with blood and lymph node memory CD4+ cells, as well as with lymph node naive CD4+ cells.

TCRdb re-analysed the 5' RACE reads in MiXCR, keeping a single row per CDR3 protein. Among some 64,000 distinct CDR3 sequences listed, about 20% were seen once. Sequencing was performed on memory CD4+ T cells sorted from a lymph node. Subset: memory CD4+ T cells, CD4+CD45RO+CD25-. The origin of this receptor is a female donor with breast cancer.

CDR3 sequence: CASSRKTSGTYNEQFF. The CDR3 bases are TGTGCCAGCAGTCGGAAGACCAGCGGAACCTACAATGAGCAGTTCTTC. V gene TRBV6-5 combines with J gene TRBJ2-1, with D perhaps TRBD2 (5 bases). The V end lost 5 bases, the J end lost 2 bases, and 16 bases lay between the germline ends. The CDR3 is 16 residues long. Germline assignment: CDR1 MNHEY and CDR2 SVGAGI.